The sequence of this TCR beta chain was determined in a study of CD8 T cells in Susac syndrome. Negative isolation yielded CD4+ and CD8+ T cells, and FACS enriched TEMRA cells. When the RNA was reverse transcribed, random hexamers were used with an input of roughly 0.45 to 1 ug. TCRdb passed the immunoSEQ multiplex PCR reads through MiXCR, listing each CDR3 protein once. Of roughly 150,000 distinct CDR3 sequences in the sample, around 95% were seen once. The CDR3 extends over 15 amino acids. V was clipped by 7 bases and J by 2 bases; unmatched bases: 8. The germline V gene has CDR1 MDHEN and CDR2 SYDVKM.

The chain combines TRBV28 with TRBJ2-5; 9 bases map to TRBD2. The sequence derives from a human donor with multiple sclerosis. Specimen: CD8+ T cells from PBMCs. The CDR3 protein is CASNEAGGLQETQYF. The DNA of the CDR3 is TGTGCCAGCAACGAAGCGGGGGGCCTACAAGAGACCCAGTACTTC.